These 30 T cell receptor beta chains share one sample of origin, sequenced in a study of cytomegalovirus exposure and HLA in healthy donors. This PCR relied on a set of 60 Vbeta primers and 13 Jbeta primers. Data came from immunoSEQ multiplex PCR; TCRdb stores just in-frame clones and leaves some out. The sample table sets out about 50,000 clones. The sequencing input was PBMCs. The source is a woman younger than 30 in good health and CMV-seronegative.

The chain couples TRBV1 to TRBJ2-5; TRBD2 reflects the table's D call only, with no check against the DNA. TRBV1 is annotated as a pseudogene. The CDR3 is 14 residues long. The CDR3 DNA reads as TGCACCAGCAGCCAAAAACCCTATAAAGAGACCCAGTACTTC. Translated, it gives CTSSQKPYKETQYF.

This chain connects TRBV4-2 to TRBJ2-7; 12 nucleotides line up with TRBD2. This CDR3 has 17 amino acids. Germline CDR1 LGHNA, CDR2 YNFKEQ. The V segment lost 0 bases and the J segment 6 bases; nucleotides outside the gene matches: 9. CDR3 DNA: TGTGCCAGCAGCCAAGATCCGATCTCGGGACTAGCGGGCGAGCAGTACTTC. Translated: CASSQDPISGLAGEQYF.

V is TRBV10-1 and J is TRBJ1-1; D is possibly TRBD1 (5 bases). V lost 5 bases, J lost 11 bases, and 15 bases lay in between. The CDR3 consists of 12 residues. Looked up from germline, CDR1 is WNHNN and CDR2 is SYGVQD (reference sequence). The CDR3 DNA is TGCGCCAGCAGTCCGGGACTCCAAGGGGCTTTCTTT. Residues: CASSPGLQGAFF.

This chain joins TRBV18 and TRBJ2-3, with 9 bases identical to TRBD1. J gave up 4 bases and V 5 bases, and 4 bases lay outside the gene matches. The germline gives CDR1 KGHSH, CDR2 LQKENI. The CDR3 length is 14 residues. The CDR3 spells CASSLGQGPDTQYF. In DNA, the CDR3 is TGTGCCAGCTCATTGGGACAGGGCCCAGATACGCAGTATTTT.

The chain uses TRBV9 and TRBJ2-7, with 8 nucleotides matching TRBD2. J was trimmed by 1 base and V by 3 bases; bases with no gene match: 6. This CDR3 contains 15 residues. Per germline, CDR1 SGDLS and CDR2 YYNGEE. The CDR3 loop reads CASSAGTSGSYEQYF. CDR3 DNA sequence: TGTGCCAGCAGCGCAGGGACTAGTGGGTCCTACGAGCAGTACTTC.

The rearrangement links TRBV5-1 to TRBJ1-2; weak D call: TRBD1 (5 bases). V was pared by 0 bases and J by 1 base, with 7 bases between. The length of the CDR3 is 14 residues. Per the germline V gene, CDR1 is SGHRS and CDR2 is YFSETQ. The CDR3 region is CASSLGQLNYGYTF. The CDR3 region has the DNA TGCGCCAGCAGCTTGGGACAGCTTAACTATGGCTACACCTTC. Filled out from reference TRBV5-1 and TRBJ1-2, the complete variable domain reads KAGVTQTPRYLIKTRGQQVTLSCSPISGHRSVSWYQQTPGQGLQFLFEYFSETQRNKGNFPGRFSGRQFSNSRSEMNVSTLELGDSALYLCASSLGQLNYGYTFGSGTRLTVV.

CDR3 residues: CASSEALSQPQHF. The CDR3 region has the DNA TGTGCCAGCAGTGAAGCGCTAAGCCAGCCCCAGCATTTT. The rearrangement joins TRBV2 to TRBJ1-5; the D is unclear. This CDR3 is 13 amino acids long. V was trimmed by 0 bases and J by 7 bases, leaving 7 bases between them. Germline V gene data show CDR1 as SNHLY and CDR2 as FYNNEI.

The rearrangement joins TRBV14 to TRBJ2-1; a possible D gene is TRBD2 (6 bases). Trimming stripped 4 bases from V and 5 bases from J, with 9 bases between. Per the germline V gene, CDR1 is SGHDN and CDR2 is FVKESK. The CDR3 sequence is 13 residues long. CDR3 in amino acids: CASSPGLNNEQFF. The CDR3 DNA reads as TGTGCCAGCAGCCCGGGACTTAACAATGAGCAGTTCTTC.

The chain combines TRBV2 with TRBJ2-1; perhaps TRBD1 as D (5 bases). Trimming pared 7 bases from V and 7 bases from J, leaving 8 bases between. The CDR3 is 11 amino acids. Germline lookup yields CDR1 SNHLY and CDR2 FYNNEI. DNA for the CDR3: TGTGCCAGCACCCGACAGAATGAGCAGTTCTTC. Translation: CASTRQNEQFF.

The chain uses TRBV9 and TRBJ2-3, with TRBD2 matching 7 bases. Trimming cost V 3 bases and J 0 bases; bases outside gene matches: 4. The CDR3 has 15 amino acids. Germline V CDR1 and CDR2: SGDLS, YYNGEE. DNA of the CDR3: TGTGCCAGCAGCGCGGGGGGATTCAGCACAGATACGCAGTATTTT. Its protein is CASSAGGFSTDTQYF.

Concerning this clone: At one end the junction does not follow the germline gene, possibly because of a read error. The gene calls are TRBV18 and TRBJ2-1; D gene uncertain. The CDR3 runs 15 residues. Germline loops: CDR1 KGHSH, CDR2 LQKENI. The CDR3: CASSHEESSDNEQFF. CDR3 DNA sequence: TGTGCCAGCTCACACGAGGAGAGCTCCGACAATGAGCAGTTCTTC. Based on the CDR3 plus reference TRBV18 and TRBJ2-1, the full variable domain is NAGVMQNPRHLVRRRGQEARLRCSPMKGHSHVYWYRQLPEEGLKFMVYLQKENIIDESGMPKERFSAEFPKEGPSILRIQQVVRGDSAAYFCASSHEESSDNEQFFGPGTRLTVL.

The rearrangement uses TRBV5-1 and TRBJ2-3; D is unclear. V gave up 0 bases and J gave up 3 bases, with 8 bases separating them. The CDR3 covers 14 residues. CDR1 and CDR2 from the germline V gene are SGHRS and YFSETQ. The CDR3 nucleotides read TGCGCCAGCAGCTTGGGGGCAGTGACAGATACGCAGTATTTT. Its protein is CASSLGAVTDTQYF.

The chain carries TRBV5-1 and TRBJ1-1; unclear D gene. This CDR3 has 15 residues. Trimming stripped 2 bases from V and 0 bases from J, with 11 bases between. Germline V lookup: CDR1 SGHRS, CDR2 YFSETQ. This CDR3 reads CASSFGGAMNTEAFF. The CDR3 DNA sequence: TGCGCCAGCAGCTTTGGCGGCGCAATGAACACTGAAGCTTTCTTT.

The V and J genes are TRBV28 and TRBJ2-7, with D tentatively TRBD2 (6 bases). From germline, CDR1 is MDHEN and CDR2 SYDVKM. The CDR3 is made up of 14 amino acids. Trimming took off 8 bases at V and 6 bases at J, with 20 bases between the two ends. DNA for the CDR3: TGTGCCAGCTTGAACTCCGTCGGGAGCTCCGAGCAGTACTTC. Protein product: CASLNSVGSSEQYF.

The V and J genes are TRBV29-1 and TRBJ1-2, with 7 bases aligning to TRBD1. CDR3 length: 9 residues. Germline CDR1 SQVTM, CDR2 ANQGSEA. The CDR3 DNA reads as TGCGCCTCCGACAGGGTGGACACCTTC. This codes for CASDRVDTF.

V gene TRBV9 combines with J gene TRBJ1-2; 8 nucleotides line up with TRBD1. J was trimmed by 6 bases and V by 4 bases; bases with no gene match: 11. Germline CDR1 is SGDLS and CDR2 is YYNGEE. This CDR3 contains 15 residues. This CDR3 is CASSTPGQGSNGYTF. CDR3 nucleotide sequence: TGTGCCAGCAGCACCCCCGGACAGGGATCCAATGGCTACACCTTC.

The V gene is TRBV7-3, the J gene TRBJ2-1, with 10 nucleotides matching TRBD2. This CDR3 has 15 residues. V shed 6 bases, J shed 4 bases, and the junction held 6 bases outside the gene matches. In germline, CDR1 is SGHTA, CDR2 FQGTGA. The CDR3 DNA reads TGTGCCAGCAGTTCCGGGACTAGCGCATACAATGAGCAGTTCTTC. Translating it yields CASSSGTSAYNEQFF. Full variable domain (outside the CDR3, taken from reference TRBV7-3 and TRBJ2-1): GAGVSQTPSNKVTEKGKYVELRCDPISGHTALYWYRQSLGQGPEFLIYFQGTGAADDSGLPNDRFFAVRPEGSVSTLKIQRTERGDSAVYLCASSSGTSAYNEQFFGPGTRLTVL.

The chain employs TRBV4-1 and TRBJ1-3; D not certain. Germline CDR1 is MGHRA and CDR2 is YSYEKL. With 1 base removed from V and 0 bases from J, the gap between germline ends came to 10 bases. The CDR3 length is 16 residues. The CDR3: CASSQAPFSSGNTIYF. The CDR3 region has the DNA TGCGCCAGCAGCCAAGCCCCCTTTAGCTCTGGAAACACCATATATTTT.

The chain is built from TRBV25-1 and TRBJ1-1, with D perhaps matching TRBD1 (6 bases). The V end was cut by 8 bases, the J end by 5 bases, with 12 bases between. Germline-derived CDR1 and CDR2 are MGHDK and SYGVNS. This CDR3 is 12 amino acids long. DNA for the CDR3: TGTGCCAGCCGGGACCAGGGGACTGAAGCTTTCTTT. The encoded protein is CASRDQGTEAFF.

This chain's CDR3 is CASESGAASDTQYF. The CDR3 coding sequence is TGTGCCAGCGAAAGCGGGGCCGCATCAGATACGCAGTATTTT. V usage is TRBV9 and J usage is TRBJ2-3; 7 nucleotides line up with TRBD2. Trimming took 7 bases from V and 4 from J; bases not matched to a gene: 9. Germline V gene data show CDR1 as SGDLS and CDR2 as YYNGEE. The CDR3 has 14 residues.

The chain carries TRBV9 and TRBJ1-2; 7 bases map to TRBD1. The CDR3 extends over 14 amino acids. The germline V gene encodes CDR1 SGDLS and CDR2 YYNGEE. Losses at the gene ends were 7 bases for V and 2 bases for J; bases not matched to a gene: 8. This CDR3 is CASVGGRGNYGYTF. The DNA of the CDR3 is TGTGCCAGCGTGGGGGGCAGGGGGAACTATGGCTACACCTTC.

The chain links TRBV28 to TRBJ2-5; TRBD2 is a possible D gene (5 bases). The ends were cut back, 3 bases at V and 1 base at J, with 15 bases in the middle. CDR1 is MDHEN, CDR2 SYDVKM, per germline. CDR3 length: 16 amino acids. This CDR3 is CASSFQTGIPQETQYF. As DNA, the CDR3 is TGTGCCAGCAGTTTTCAGACGGGAATACCCCAAGAGACCCAGTACTTC.

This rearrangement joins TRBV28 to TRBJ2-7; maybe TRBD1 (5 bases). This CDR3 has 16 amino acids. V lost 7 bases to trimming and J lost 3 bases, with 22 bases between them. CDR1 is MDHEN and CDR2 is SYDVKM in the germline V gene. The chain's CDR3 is CASTTSRVLRGYEQYF. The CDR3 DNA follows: TGTGCCAGCACCACAAGCAGGGTCCTACGTGGCTACGAGCAGTACTTC.

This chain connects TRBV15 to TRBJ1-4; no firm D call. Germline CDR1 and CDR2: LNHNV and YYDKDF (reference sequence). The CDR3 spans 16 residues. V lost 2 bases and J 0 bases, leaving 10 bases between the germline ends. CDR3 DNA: TGTGCCACCAGCAGACGGCAGGCCACAACTAATGAAAAACTGTTTTTT. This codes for CATSRRQATTNEKLFF.

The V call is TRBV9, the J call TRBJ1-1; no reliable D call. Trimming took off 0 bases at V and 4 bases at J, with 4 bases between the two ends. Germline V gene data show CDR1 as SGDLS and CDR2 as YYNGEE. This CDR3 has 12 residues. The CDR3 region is CASSVAITEAFF. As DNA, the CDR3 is TGTGCCAGCAGCGTAGCCATCACTGAAGCTTTCTTT.

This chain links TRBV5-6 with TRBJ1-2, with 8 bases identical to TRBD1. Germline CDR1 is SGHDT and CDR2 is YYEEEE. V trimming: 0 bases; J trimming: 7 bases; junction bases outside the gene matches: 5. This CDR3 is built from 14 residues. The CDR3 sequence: CASSLAGRGLGYTF. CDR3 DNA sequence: TGTGCCAGCAGCTTGGCCGGCAGGGGGCTTGGCTACACCTTC.

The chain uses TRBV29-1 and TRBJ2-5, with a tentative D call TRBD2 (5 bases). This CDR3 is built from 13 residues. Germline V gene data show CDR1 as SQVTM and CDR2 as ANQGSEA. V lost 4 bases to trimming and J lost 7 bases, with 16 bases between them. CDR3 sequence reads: CSVVVGRMGTQYF. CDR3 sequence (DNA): TGCAGCGTTGTAGTGGGGAGAATGGGGACCCAGTACTTC.

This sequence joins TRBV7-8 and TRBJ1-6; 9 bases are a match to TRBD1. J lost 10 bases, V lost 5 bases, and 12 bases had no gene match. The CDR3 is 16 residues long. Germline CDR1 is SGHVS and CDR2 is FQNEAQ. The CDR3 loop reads CASSETTGGERSPLHF. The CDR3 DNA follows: TGTGCCAGCAGCGAAACTACAGGGGGCGAGCGCTCACCCCTCCACTTT.

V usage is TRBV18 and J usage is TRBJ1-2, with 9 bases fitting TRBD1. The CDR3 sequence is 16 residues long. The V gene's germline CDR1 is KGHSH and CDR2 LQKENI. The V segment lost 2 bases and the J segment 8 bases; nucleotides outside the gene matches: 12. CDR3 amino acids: CASSPTGQGSPKGYTF. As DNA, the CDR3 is TGTGCCAGCTCACCAACGGGACAGGGTTCTCCTAAGGGCTACACCTTC.

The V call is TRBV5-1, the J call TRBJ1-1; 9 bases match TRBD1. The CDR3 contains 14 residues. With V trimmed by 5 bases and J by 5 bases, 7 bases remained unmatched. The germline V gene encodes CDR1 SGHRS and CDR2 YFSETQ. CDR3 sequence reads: CASSLDRGDTEAFF. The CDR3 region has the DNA TGCGCCAGCAGTCTGGACAGGGGAGATACTGAAGCTTTCTTT.